The 13 T cell receptor beta chains below were found in one sample sequenced in a study of blood T cell repertoires in COVID-19. The repertoire was sequenced with immunoSEQ multiplex PCR; TCRdb's copy has only in-frame clones and lacks some. This repertoire shows about 67,000 clones, 70% to 85% found once; its top ten account for roughly two fifths. The specimen was peripheral blood. The source of these receptors is a human donor in a cohort sampled during active COVID-19.

V usage is TRBV7-2 and J usage is TRBJ1-6; tentative D call: TRBD1 (5 bases). This CDR3 contains 13 residues. Germline lookup yields CDR1 SGHTA and CDR2 FQGNSA. The ends were cut back, 5 bases at V and 6 bases at J, with 8 bases in the middle. CDR3 region: CASSGGGNSPLHF. In DNA, the CDR3 is TGTGCCAGCAGCGGGGGAGGTAATTCACCCCTCCACTTT.

The chain uses TRBV28 and TRBJ2-6; maybe TRBD1 (5 bases). Per germline, CDR1 MDHEN and CDR2 SYDVKM. Trimming took 6 bases from V and 0 from J, leaving 12 bases between them. CDR3 size: 16 residues. CDR3 amino acids: CASREDSSSGANVLTF. In nucleotides, the CDR3 is TGTGCCAGCAGGGAAGACAGCAGCTCTGGGGCCAACGTCCTGACTTTC.

The sample holds one count of this clone. This chain links TRBV29-1 with TRBJ2-5; 7 bases fit TRBD1. The V gene's germline CDR1 is SQVTM and CDR2 ANQGSEA. The V segment lost 2 bases and the J segment 0 bases; nucleotides outside the gene matches: 18. The CDR3 contains 19 residues. The CDR3 DNA is TGCAGCGTTGAACGGGGTTCGGGGCGGCTGACAGGGTACCAAGAGACCCAGTACTTC. Translating it yields CSVERGSGRLTGYQETQYF.

The rearrangement joins TRBV6-2 or TRBV6-3 to TRBJ2-1; D possibly corresponds to TRBD2 (5 bases). The germline CDR1 and CDR2 sequences are MNHEY and SVGEGT. This CDR3 spans 14 amino acids. Trimming stripped 6 bases from V and 2 bases from J, with 11 bases between. The CDR3 loop is CASSKAGTYNEQFF. The CDR3 DNA reads TGTGCCAGCAGCAAGGCGGGTACCTACAATGAGCAGTTCTTC.

The chain joins TRBV25-1 to TRBJ1-2; D not certain. V dropped 2 bases and J dropped 4 bases, with 14 bases sitting between them. The CDR3 runs 15 residues. Germline CDR1 MGHDK, CDR2 SYGVNS. The CDR3 loop reads CASSERGGRSYGYTF. For the CDR3, the DNA is TGTGCCAGCAGTGAAAGAGGAGGTCGCAGCTATGGCTACACCTTC.

The chain combines TRBV10-2 with TRBJ2-1; D is possibly TRBD2 (5 bases). CDR3 length: 13 amino acids. CDR1 and CDR2 (germline): WSHSY, SAAADI. V shed 7 bases and J shed 3 bases, with 10 bases lying between them. This CDR3 reads CASTSRDYNEQFF. As DNA, the CDR3 is TGCGCCAGCACGTCCCGGGACTACAATGAGCAGTTCTTC.

This chain connects TRBV30 to TRBJ1-1; D not certain. This CDR3 region has 13 residues. Germline CDR1 and CDR2: GTSNPN and SVGIG (reference sequence). The V end lost 1 base, the J end lost 11 bases, and 17 bases lay between the germline ends. The CDR3: CAWSARGPFGAFF. In DNA form, the CDR3 reads TGTGCCTGGAGTGCTCGAGGCCCATTCGGGGCTTTCTTT.

The chain is built from TRBV2 and TRBJ1-1; D is possibly TRBD1 (5 bases). Germline values: CDR1 SNHLY, CDR2 FYNNEI. The CDR3 sequence is 15 residues long. The ends were cut back, 7 bases at V and 0 bases at J, with 15 bases in the middle. The chain's CDR3 is CASTRQSPMNTEAFF. DNA of the CDR3: TGTGCCAGCACCCGACAGAGTCCTATGAACACTGAAGCTTTCTTT.

The V gene is TRBV5-1, the J gene TRBJ2-5, with 12 bases that match TRBD2. Losses at the gene ends were 4 bases for V and 1 base for J; bases not matched to a gene: 5. Germline loops: CDR1 SGHRS, CDR2 YFSETQ. The CDR3 contains 16 residues. CDR3 DNA: TGCGCCAGCAGCGAAAGACTAGCGGGGGCCCAAGAGACCCAGTACTTC. It is translated as CASSERLAGAQETQYF.

This chain connects TRBV9 to TRBJ2-1, with 8 bases that match TRBD2. Trimming at V came to 4 bases and at J to 9 bases, leaving 6 bases not matched to a gene. This CDR3 is 13 amino acids long. Germline V lookup: CDR1 SGDLS, CDR2 YYNGEE. CDR3 protein: CASSTGLAIEQFF. In DNA form, the CDR3 reads TGTGCCAGCAGCACCGGACTAGCAATTGAGCAGTTCTTC. The full variable domain, completed using reference TRBV9 and TRBJ2-1, is DSGVTQTPKHLITATGQRVTLRCSPRSGDLSVYWYQQSLDQGLQFLIQYYNGEERAKGNILERFSAQQFPDLHSELNLSSLELGDSALYFCASSTGLAIEQFFGPGTRLTVL.

The gene calls are TRBV11-2 and TRBJ2-5; TRBD2 agrees at 8 bases. Germline V gene data show CDR1 as SGHAT and CDR2 as FQNNGV. The CDR3 length is 16 residues. The V gene end was trimmed by 1 base and the J gene end by 1 base; junction bases not matched to a gene: 5. In nucleotides, the CDR3 is TGTGCCAGCAGCTTAGCGGGGGGGATGGCCCAAGAGACCCAGTACTTC. As protein: CASSLAGGMAQETQYF.

The rearrangement joins TRBV4-2 to TRBJ1-5; a possible D gene is TRBD1 (5 bases). The CDR3 has 15 residues. Trimming stripped 0 bases from V and 9 bases from J, with 15 bases between. Germline values: CDR1 LGHNA, CDR2 YNFKEQ. CDR3 residues: CASSQDRDSGPPQHF. CDR3 nucleotide sequence: TGTGCCAGCAGCCAAGACCGGGACTCAGGTCCGCCCCAGCATTTT.

The chain uses TRBV19 and TRBJ2-2, with a possible D match to TRBD2 (5 bases). CDR1 is LNHDA and CDR2 is SQIVND in the germline V gene (reference sequence). The CDR3 length is 12 residues. The V end lost 10 bases, the J end lost 6 bases, and 12 bases lay between the germline ends. In DNA, the CDR3 is TGTGCCACCCCAACGAGGGCCGGGGAGCTGTTTTTT. Its protein is CATPTRAGELFF.